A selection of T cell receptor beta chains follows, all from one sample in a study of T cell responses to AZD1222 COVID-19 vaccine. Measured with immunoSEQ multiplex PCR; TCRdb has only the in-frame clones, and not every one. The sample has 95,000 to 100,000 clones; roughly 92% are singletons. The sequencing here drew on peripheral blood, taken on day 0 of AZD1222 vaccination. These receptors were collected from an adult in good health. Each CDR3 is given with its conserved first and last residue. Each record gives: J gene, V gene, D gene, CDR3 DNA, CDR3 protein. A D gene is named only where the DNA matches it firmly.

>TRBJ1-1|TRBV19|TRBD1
TGTGCCAGTAGTATGACAGGGGTGAGCACTGAAGCTTTCTTT
CASSMTGVSTEAFF
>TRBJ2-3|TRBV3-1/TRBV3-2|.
TGTGCCAGCAGCCAAGATTGGTCCTCCAAGAGCACAGATACGCAGTATTTT
CASSQDWSSKSTDTQYF
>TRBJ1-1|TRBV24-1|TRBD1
TGTGCCACCAGTGAATCCGGGACAGGGAGCACTGAAGCTTTCTTT
CATSESGTGSTEAFF
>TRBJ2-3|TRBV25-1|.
TGTGCCAGCGGGTCGGGGGCCACAGATACGCAGTATTTT
CASGSGATDTQYF
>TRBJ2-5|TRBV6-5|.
TGTGCCAGCAGGACCCTTAACGGCGAGACCCAGTACTTC
CASRTLNGETQYF
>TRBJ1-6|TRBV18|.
TGTGCCAGCTCACCTGCCGAGGGCGCCCATTCACCCCTCCACTTT
CASSPAEGAHSPLHF
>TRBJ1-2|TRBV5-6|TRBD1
TGTGCCAGCAGCTTGCGGGACAGTAACTATGGCTACACCTTC
CASSLRDSNYGYTF
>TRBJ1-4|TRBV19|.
TGTGCCAGTAGGCGGCAGGGCGGGGGTGAAAAACTGTTTTTT
CASRRQGGGEKLFF
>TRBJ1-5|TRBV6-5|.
TGTGCCAGCAGTCGGACACCTCTCGGGAATCAGCCCCAGCATTTT
CASSRTPLGNQPQHF
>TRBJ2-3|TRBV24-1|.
TGTGCCACCAGTGAGCCGGGAAGTGGGTCAGATACGCAGTATTTT
CATSEPGSGSDTQYF
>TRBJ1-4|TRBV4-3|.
TGCGCCAGCAGCCAAGTCTCCACAGCTAATGAAAAACTGTTTTTT
CASSQVSTANEKLFF
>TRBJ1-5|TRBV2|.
TGTGCCAGCAGTGAAGATGGACGACGGCAGCCCCAGCATTTT
CASSEDGRRQPQHF
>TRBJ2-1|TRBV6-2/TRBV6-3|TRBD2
TGTGCCAGCAGTACCGGACTAGCGTTCTACAATGAGCAGTTCTTC
CASSTGLAFYNEQFF
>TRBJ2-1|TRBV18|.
TGTGCCAGCTCACCGGAGACAGGGACTACCTACAATGAGCAGTTCTTC
CASSPETGTTYNEQFF
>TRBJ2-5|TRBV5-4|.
TGTGCCAGCAGCCGAGGACAGTCCCAAGAGACCCAGTACTTC
CASSRGQSQETQYF
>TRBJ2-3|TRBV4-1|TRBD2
TGCGCCAGCAGCCAAGAGGAGCGGGGATCAGATACGCAGTATTTT
CASSQEERGSDTQYF
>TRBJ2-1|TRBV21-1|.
TGTGCCAGCAGTCCTTCCTTGCAGTTCTTC
CASSPSLQFF
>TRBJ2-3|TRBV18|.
TGTGCCAGCTCACCAAACAGAGCAGATACGCAGTATTTT
CASSPNRADTQYF
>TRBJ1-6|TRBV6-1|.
TGTGCCAGCAGTGACCCAGGGGATAATTCACCCCTCCACTTT
CASSDPGDNSPLHF
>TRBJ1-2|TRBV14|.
TGTGCCAGCAGCCTTTTCACGGGGGTCCCCTATGGCTACACCTTC
CASSLFTGVPYGYTF
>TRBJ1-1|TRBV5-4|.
TGTGCCAGCAGCTTGGGGGGGACGCGATTTTACGCTGAAGCTTTCTTT
CASSLGGTRFYAEAFF
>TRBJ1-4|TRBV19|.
TGTGCCAGTAGTATAGGGGGCAGCCAAAATGAAAAACTGTTTTTT
CASSIGGSQNEKLFF